The clone carrying this T cell receptor beta chain was seen ten or more times. Its antigen is unknown. The CDR3 is 15 amino acids. With 0 bases removed from V and 3 bases from J, the gap between germline ends came to 10 bases. Germline CDR1 and CDR2: SGHRS and YFSETQ. This sample is drawn from a study of response to subunit inactivated influenza vaccine. Study conclusions and caveats: It was the authors' suggestion that each seasonal influenza vaccination recruits few new T cells.

TCRdb independently ran MiXCR on the RT-PCR reads; one entry per CDR3 protein. The sample holds about 160,000 distinct CDR3 sequences, roughly 11% seen once. This receptor was obtained from a man between 50 and 59 years old who received an inactivated influenza vaccine. Sample: non-naive T cells sorted from PBMCs, taken roughly 6 weeks after vaccination. The rearrangement joins TRBV5-1 to TRBJ2-1, with TRBD2 as a possible D gene (6 bases). CDR3 nucleotide sequence: TGCGCCAGCAGCTTGGGCGGGGCTTTCTACAATGAGCAGTTCTTC. It encodes CASSLGGAFYNEQFF.